The sequence of this T cell receptor (beta chain) was determined in a study of T cell responses to AZD1222 COVID-19 vaccine. This clone has just one count. The repertoire was sequenced with immunoSEQ multiplex PCR; TCRdb's copy has only in-frame clones and lacks some. The data show about 140,000 clones, 90% to 95% seen once. The germline V gene has CDR1 MNHEY and CDR2 SMNVEV (reference sequence). The V end was cut by 7 bases, the J end by 0 bases, with 10 bases between. CDR3 length equals 13 residues. This sample comprised peripheral blood, obtained 28 days after the second AZD1222 dose. The TCR originated in an adult who received the AZD1222 COVID-19 vaccine. V usage is TRBV27 and J usage is TRBJ2-7, with D unresolved. CDR3 nucleotides: TGTGCCAGCACTACGAGAGGCTCCTACGAGCAGTACTTC. Amino acid sequence: CASTTRGSYEQYF.